This TCR beta chain was documented in a study of blood T cell repertoires in COVID-19. Study-wide background: The study drew acute and convalescent COVID-19 samples from the United States, Italy and Spain.

Original methodology: Reference gene primer amplification gave estimated nucleated cell counts. Clones were read by immunoSEQ multiplex PCR, and TCRdb kept only the in-frame ones, dropping some. V, J and clone size are those of that table, while D and trimming were read from the DNA. The sample consists of tens of thousands of clones, approximately 90% of them appearing once. The source of this sequence is a male donor with acute or convalescent COVID-19. Sequenced material: peripheral blood.

CDR3 loop: CAWNEQGNEEKLFF. The DNA for the CDR3 is TGTGCCTGGAACGAACAGGGGAATGAGGAAAAACTGTTTTTT. V usage is TRBV30 and J usage is TRBJ1-4; the match to TRBD1 covers 7 bases. Germline V gene data show CDR1 as GTSNPN and CDR2 as SVGIG (reference sequence). There are 14 residues in the CDR3. Germline trimming cut 4 bases from V and 8 bases from J; bases unmatched to any gene: 10.